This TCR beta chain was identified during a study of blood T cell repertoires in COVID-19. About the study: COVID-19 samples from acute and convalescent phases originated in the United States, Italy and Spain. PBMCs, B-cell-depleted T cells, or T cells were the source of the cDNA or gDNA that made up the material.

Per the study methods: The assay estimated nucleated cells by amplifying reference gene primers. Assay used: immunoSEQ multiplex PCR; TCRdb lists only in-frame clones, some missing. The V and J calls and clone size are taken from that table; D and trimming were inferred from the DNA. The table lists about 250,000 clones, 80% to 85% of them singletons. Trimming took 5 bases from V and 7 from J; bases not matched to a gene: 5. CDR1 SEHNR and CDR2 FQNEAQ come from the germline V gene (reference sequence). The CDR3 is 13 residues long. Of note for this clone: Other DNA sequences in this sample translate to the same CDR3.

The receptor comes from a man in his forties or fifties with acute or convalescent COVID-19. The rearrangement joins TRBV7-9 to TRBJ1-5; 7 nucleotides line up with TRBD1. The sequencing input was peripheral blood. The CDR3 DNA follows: TGTGCCAGCAGCCGCGACAGGGACCAGCCCCAGCATTTT. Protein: CASSRDRDQPQHF. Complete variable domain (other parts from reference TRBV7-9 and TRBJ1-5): DTGVSQNPRHKITKRGQNVTFRCDPISEHNRLYWYRQTLGQGPEFLTYFQNEAQLEKSRLLSDRFSAERPKGSFSTLEIQRTEQGDSAMYLCASSRDRDQPQHFGDGTRLSIL.